This TCR beta chain is drawn from a study of blood T cells in healthy people across ages. CDR1 and CDR2 (germline): SQVTM, ANQGSEA. V gave up 4 bases and J gave up 12 bases, with 19 bases separating them. This CDR3 is 14 amino acids long. The use of a sample-barcoded 5' primer and a J-beta primer mix characterized a second PCR of about 6 to 12 cycles. Using its own MiXCR run on the 5' RACE reads, TCRdb lists one record per CDR3 protein. The sample contains about 1.4 million distinct CDR3 sequences, almost 60% of which appear only once. What was sequenced was blood. This sequence was found in a man in his late teens or twenties in good health. J is TRBJ1-6 and V is TRBV29-1; D is uncertain. In DNA, the CDR3 is TGCAGCGTTGCAATAGGTCCCCCCTACTTACCCCTCCACTTT. Translated, it gives CSVAIGPPYLPLHF.